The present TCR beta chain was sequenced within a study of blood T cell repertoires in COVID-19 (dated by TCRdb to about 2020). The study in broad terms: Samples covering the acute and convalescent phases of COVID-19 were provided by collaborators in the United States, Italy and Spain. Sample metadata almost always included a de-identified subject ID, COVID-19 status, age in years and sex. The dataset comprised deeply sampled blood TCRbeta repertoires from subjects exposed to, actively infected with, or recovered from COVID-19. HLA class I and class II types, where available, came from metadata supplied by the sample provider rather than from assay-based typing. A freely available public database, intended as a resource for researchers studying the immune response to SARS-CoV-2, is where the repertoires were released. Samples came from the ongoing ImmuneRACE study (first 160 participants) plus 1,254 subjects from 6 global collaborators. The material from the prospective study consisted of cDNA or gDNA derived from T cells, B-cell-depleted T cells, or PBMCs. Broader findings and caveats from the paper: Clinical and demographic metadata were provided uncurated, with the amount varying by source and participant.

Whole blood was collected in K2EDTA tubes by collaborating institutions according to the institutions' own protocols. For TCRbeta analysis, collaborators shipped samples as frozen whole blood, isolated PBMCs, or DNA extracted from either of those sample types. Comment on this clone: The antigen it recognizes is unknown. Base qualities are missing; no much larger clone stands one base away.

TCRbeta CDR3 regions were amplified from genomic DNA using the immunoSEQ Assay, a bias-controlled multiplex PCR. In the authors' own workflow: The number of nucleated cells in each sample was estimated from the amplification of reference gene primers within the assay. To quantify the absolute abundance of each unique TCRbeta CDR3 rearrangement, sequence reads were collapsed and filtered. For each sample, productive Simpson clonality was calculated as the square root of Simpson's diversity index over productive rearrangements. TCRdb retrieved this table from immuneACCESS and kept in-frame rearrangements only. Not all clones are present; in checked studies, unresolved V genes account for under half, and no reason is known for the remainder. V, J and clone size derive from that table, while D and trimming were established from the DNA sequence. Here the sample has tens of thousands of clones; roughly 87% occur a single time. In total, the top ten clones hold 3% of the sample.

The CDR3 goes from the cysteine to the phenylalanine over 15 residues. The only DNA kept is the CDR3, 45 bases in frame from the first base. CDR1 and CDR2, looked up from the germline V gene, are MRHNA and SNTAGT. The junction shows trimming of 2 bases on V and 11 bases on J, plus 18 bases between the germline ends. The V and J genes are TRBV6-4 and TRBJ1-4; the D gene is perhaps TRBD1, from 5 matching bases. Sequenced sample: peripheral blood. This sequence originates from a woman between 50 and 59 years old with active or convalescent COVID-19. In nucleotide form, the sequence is TGTGCCAGCAGTGACCCTTCGACGGGGGAGGATAAACTGTTTTTT. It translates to CASSDPSTGEDKLFF.